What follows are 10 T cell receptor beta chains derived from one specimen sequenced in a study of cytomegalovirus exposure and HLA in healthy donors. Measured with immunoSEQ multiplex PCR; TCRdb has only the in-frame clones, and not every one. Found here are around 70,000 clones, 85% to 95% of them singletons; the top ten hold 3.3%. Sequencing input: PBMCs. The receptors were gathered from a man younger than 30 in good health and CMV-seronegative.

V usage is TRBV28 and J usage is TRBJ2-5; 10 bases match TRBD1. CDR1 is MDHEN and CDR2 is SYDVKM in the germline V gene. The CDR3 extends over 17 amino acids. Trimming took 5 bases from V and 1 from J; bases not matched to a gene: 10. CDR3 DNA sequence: TGTGCCAGCAGTACCCGGGGTGGGACAGGGGTCCAAGAGACCCAGTACTTC. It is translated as CASSTRGGTGVQETQYF.

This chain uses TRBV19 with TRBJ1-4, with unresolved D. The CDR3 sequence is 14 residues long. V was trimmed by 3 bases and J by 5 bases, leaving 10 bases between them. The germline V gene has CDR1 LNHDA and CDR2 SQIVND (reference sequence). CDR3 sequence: CASSISTRNEKLFF. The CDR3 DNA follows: TGTGCCAGTAGTATTTCAACACGCAATGAAAAACTGTTTTTT.

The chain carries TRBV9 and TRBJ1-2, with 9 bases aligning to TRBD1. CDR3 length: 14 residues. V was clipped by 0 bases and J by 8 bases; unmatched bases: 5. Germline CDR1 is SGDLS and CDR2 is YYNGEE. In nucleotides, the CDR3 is TGTGCCAGCAGCGTAGGGACAGGGGCGTCGGGCTACACCTTC. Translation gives CASSVGTGASGYTF.

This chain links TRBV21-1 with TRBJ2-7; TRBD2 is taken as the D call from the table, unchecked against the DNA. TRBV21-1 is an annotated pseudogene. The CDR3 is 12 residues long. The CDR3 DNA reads TGTGCCACGGGGGGGTGGGCCTACGAGCAGTACTTC. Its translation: CATGGWAYEQYF.

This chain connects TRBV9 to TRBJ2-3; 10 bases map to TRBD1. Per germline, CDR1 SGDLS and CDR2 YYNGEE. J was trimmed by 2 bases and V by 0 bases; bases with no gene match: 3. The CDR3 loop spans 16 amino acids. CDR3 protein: CASSVGTGGPTDTQYF. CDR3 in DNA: TGTGCCAGCAGCGTAGGGACAGGGGGTCCCACAGATACGCAGTATTTT.

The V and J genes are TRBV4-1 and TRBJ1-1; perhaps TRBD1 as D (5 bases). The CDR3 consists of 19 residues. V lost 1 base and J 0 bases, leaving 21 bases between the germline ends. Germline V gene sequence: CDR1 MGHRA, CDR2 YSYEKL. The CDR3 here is CASSQGGGGYERMNTEAFF. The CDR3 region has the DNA TGCGCCAGCAGCCAAGGGGGGGGAGGGTACGAACGCATGAACACTGAAGCTTTCTTT.

CDR3 amino acids: CASSLVEAFF. The CDR3 DNA sequence: TGTGCCAGCAGCCTCGTAGAAGCTTTCTTT. The genes are TRBV7-9 and TRBJ1-1, with D uncertain. Germline V gene lookup returns CDR1 SEHNR and CDR2 FQNEAQ (reference sequence). The CDR3 extends over 10 amino acids. Trimming took off 5 bases at V and 8 bases at J, with 6 bases between the two ends. The full variable domain, with the rest looked up from reference TRBV7-9 and TRBJ1-1, is DTGVSQNPRHKITKRGQNVTFRCDPISEHNRLYWYRQTLGQGPEFLTYFQNEAQLEKSRLLSDRFSAERPKGSFSTLEIQRTEQGDSAMYLCASSLVEAFFGQGTRLTVV.

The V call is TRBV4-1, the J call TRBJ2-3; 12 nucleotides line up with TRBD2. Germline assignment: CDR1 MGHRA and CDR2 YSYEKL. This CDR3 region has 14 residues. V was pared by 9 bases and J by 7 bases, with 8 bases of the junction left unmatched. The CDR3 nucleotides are TGCGCCAGTGGGCCTAGCGGGGGGGCCCATACGCAGTATTTT. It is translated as CASGPSGGAHTQYF.

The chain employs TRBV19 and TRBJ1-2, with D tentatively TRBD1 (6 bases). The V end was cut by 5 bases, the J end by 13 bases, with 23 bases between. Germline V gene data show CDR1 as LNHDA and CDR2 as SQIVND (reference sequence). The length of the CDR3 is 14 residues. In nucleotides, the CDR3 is TGTGCCAGTAGTCCAGTTCAGGAGCAGGGGCCCTCCACCTTC. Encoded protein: CASSPVQEQGPSTF.

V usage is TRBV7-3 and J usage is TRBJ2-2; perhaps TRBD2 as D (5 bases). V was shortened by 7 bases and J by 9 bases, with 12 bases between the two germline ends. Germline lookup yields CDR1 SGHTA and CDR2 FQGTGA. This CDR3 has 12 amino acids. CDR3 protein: CASTVGSRELFF. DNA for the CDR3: TGTGCCAGCACGGTTGGGAGTCGGGAGCTGTTTTTT.